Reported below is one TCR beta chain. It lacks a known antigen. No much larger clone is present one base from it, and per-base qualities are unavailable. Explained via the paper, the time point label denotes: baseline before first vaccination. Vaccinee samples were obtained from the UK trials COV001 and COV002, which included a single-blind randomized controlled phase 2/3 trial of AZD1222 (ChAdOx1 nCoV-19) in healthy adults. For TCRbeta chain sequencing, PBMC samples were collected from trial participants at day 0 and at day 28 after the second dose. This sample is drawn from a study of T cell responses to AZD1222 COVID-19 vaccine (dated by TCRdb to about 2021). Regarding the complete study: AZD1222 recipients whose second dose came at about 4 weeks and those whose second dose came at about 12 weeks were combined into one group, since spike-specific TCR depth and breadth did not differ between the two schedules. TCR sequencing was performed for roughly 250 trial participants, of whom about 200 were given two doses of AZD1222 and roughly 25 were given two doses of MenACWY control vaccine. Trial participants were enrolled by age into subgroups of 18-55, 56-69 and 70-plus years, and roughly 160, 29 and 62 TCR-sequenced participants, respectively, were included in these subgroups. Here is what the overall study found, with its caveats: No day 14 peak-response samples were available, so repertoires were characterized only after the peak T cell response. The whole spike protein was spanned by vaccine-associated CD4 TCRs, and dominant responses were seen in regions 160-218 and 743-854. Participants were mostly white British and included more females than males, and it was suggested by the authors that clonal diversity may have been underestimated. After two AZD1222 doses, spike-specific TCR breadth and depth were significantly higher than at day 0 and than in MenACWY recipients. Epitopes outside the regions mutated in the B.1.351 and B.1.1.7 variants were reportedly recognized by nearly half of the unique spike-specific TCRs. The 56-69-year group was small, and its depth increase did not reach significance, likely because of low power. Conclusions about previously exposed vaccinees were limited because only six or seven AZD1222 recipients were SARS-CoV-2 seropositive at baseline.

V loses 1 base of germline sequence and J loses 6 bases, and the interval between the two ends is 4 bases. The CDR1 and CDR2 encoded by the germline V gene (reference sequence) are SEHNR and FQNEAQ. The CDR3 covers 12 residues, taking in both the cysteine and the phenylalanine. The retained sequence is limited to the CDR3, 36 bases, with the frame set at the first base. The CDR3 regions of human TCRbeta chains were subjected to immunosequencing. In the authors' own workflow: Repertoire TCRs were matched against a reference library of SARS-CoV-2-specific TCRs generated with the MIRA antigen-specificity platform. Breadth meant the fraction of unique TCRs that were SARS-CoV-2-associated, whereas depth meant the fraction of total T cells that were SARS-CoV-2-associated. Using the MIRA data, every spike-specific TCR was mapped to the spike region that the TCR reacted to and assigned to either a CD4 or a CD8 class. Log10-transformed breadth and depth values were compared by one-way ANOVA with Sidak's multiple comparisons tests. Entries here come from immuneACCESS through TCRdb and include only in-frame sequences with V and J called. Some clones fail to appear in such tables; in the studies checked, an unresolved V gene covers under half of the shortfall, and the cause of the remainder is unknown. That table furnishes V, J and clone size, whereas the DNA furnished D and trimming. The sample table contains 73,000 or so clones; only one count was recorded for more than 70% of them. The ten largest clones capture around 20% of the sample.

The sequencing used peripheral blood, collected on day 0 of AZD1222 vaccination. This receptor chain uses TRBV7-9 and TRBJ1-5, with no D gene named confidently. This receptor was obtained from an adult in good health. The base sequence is TGTGCCAGCAGCTTAGAGGGTCAGCCCCAGCATTTT. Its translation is CASSLEGQPQHF.